The 8 T cell receptor beta chains below were found in one sample sequenced in a study of blood T cell repertoires in COVID-19. Measured with immunoSEQ multiplex PCR; TCRdb has only the in-frame clones, and not every one. The sample consists of about 160,000 clones, around 84% of them appearing once. Sequenced: peripheral blood. These receptors all come from a human donor with acute or convalescent COVID-19. The donor label of this sample is uncertain.

The sample holds one count of this clone. The chain joins TRBV5-1 to TRBJ1-4; possibly TRBD1 for D (6 bases). Deletions cut 4 bases from V and 0 bases from J, with 13 bases between. The CDR3 length is 16 residues. Per germline, CDR1 SGHRS and CDR2 YFSETQ. The CDR3 coding sequence is TGCGCCAGCAGCCTCGAGGGGGTGCCAACTAATGAAAAACTGTTTTTT. Residues: CASSLEGVPTNEKLFF.

The chain has TRBV9 and TRBJ1-2; 10 positions match TRBD1. J lost 6 bases, V lost 7 bases, and 6 bases had no gene match. The germline gives CDR1 SGDLS, CDR2 YYNGEE. The CDR3 spans 13 residues. CDR3 sequence reads: CASRPGQGDGYTF. The CDR3 DNA follows: TGTGCCAGCCGTCCTGGACAGGGGGATGGCTACACCTTC.

The chain links TRBV6-6 to TRBJ1-2, with D perhaps matching TRBD1 (6 bases). V lost 2 bases and J 4 bases, leaving 14 bases between the germline ends. CDR1 and CDR2 (germline): MNHNY, SVGAGI (reference sequence). The CDR3 loop spans 15 amino acids. The CDR3 region is CASSYDRGAGYGYTF. As DNA, the CDR3 is TGTGCCAGCAGTTACGATCGGGGGGCAGGCTATGGCTACACCTTC.

The CDR3 sequence is CATSDLTGEQYF. The CDR3 DNA sequence: TGTGCCACCAGTGATTTGACAGGCGAGCAGTACTTC. The chain employs TRBV24-1 and TRBJ2-7, with D possibly TRBD1 on 5 matching bases. Trimming stripped 0 bases from V and 6 bases from J, with 5 bases between. This CDR3 comprises 12 residues. Germline V gene sequence: CDR1 KGHDR, CDR2 SFDVKD.

This rearrangement joins TRBV9 to TRBJ2-6; 7 positions agree with TRBD1. This CDR3 region has 15 residues. Per the germline V gene, CDR1 is SGDLS and CDR2 is YYNGEE. Trimming cost V 6 bases and J 3 bases; bases outside gene matches: 6. The CDR3 reads CASTSGGRGANVLTF. The CDR3 nucleotides read TGTGCCAGCACCTCAGGGGGTCGTGGGGCCAACGTCCTGACTTTC.

This chain links TRBV7-2 with TRBJ1-6; 7 nucleotides align to TRBD1. The germline V gene encodes CDR1 SGHTA and CDR2 FQGNSA. Germline trimming cut 4 bases from V and 10 bases from J; bases unmatched to any gene: 19. This CDR3 region has 18 residues. CDR3 in DNA: TGTGCCAGCAGCTCGGGTCCCATCGCGCACAGGGGTCGCTCACCCCTCCACTTT. Translated: CASSSGPIAHRGRSPLHF. Based on the CDR3 plus reference TRBV7-2 and TRBJ1-6, the full variable domain is GAGVSQSPSNKVTEKGKDVELRCDPISGHTALYWYRQSLGQGLEFLIYFQGNSAPDKSGLPSDRFSAERTGGSVSTLTIQRTQQEDSAVYLCASSSGPIAHRGRSPLHFGNGTRLTVT.

The chain employs TRBV11-2 and TRBJ2-5; 7 bases map to TRBD2. CDR1 SGHAT and CDR2 FQNNGV come from the germline V gene. V dropped 1 base and J dropped 6; count of bases not matched to a gene: 8. The CDR3 runs 15 residues. The CDR3 loop reads CASSLGFAGVKTQYF. The DNA for the CDR3 is TGTGCCAGCAGCTTAGGGTTTGCGGGGGTAAAGACCCAGTACTTC. Supplemented by reference TRBV11-2 and TRBJ2-5, the full variable domain reads EAGVAQSPRYKIIEKRQSVAFWCNPISGHATLYWYQQILGQGPKLLIQFQNNGVVDDSQLPKDRFSAERLKGVDSTLKIQPAKLEDSAVYLCASSLGFAGVKTQYFGPGTRLLVL.

This clone was counted once. The chain uses TRBV3-1 (or the pseudogene TRBV3-2) and TRBJ2-3; D gene ambiguous. CDR1 is LGHDT, CDR2 YNNKEL, per germline (reference sequence). CDR3 length: 16 amino acids. V lost 0 bases and J 0 bases, leaving 10 bases between the germline ends. The CDR3 sequence: CASSQDLTLSTDTQYF. DNA of the CDR3: TGTGCCAGCAGCCAAGATTTAACTTTAAGCACAGATACGCAGTATTTT.